The rows below give T cell receptor beta chains drawn from one sample of a study of shared clonotypes between healthy human individuals. Measured with immunoSEQ multiplex PCR; TCRdb has only the in-frame clones, and not every one. This repertoire shows almost 700,000 clones, just over 90% found once; its top ten account for approximately 24%. The sample taken for sequencing was naive CD8+ T cells sorted from blood. Every receptor here comes from a man aged 25 to 45 in good health. Both conserved end residues are part of each CDR3. The order of the fields is D gene, CDR3 length, clone size, V gene, J gene, CDR3 DNA, CDR3 protein. A D gene is named only where the DNA matches it firmly. Part of the rows lack a size; the others show once, few, many or a class for expanded clones.

D: .
length: 15
size: .
V: TRBV27
J: TRBJ2-1
DNA: TGTGCCAGCGTTGATTTATTGGGACTTCCCAATGAGCAGTTCTTC
CDR3: CASVDLLGLPNEQFF

D: .
length: 15
size: .
V: TRBV4-3
J: TRBJ2-2
DNA: TGCGCCAGCAGCCAAGATATAGGGGACACCGGGGAGCTGTTTTTT
CDR3: CASSQDIGDTGELFF

D: .
length: 15
size: .
V: TRBV4-3
J: TRBJ2-1
DNA: TGCGCCAGCAGCCAAGATAGCGGAGCCCTCGAGGAGCAGTTCTTC
CDR3: CASSQDSGALEEQFF

D: .
length: 16
size: .
V: TRBV29-1
J: TRBJ1-1
DNA: TGCAGCGTTGAAGATCCCATACAGGGTGAGGACACTGAAGCTTTCTTT
CDR3: CSVEDPIQGEDTEAFF

D: .
length: 15
size: .
V: TRBV11-2
J: TRBJ2-7
DNA: TGTGCCAGCAGCTTTGTTCGGGACACCAACTACGAGCAGTACTTC
CDR3: CASSFVRDTNYEQYF

D: TRBD1
length: 16
size: .
V: TRBV2
J: TRBJ2-1
DNA: TGTGCCACATCAACACTGGGACAGGGGTCCACGAAGGAGCAGTTCTTC
CDR3: CATSTLGQGSTKEQFF

D: TRBD1
length: 14
size: .
V: TRBV7-9
J: TRBJ2-7
DNA: TGTGCCAGCAGCCAGGACAGGGTAGGTCTCGAGCAGTACTTC
CDR3: CASSQDRVGLEQYF

D: TRBD1
length: 14
size: .
V: TRBV10-3
J: TRBJ2-7
DNA: TGTGCCATCAGTGAGACAGGGGGTGCTTACGAGCAGTACTTC
CDR3: CAISETGGAYEQYF

D: .
length: 15
size: .
V: TRBV18
J: TRBJ2-7
DNA: TGTGCCAGCTCACCTCCCCAAGGGGCAGCCTACGAGCAGTACTTC
CDR3: CASSPPQGAAYEQYF

D: .
length: 16
size: .
V: TRBV4-1
J: TRBJ2-2
DNA: TGCGCCAGCAGCCAAGAGCATGGAGTGGAGACCGGGGAGCTGTTTTTT
CDR3: CASSQEHGVETGELFF

D: .
length: 16
size: .
V: TRBV27
J: TRBJ2-7
DNA: TGTGCCAGCAGTTCTCTCGACACGGTCAGAGCCTACGAGCAGTACTTC
CDR3: CASSSLDTVRAYEQYF

D: .
length: 13
size: .
V: TRBV9
J: TRBJ2-1
DNA: TGTGCCAGCAGCGCAGGGGCGGGGAGTGAGCAGTTCTTC
CDR3: CASSAGAGSEQFF

D: TRBD1
length: 16
size: .
V: TRBV19
J: TRBJ1-5
DNA: TGTGCCAGTAGTGATACCGGGACAGGGATTGATCAGCCCCAGCATTTT
CDR3: CASSDTGTGIDQPQHF

D: .
length: 14
size: .
V: TRBV7-9
J: TRBJ1-4
DNA: TGTGCCAGCAGCTTACCGGGGGAAGTCGGAAAACTGTTTTTT
CDR3: CASSLPGEVGKLFF

D: .
length: 14
size: once
V: TRBV10-2
J: TRBJ2-3
DNA: TGCGCCAGCAGTGACTGGCTAACCACAGATACGCAGTATTTT
CDR3: CASSDWLTTDTQYF

D: .
length: 16
size: .
V: TRBV13
J: TRBJ2-3
DNA: TGTGCCAGCAGCCATCGGGGGAGCCCATTCACAGATACGCAGTATTTT
CDR3: CASSHRGSPFTDTQYF

D: .
length: 13
size: .
V: TRBV6-5
J: TRBJ2-2
DNA: TGTGCCAGCAGTGGCGGAGCTACCGGGGAGCTGTTTTTT
CDR3: CASSGGATGELFF

D: .
length: 17
size: .
V: TRBV11-2
J: TRBJ2-1
DNA: TGTGCCAGCAGCTGGGGGCGAGCGGGATTGTCCTACAATGAGCAGTTCTTC
CDR3: CASSWGRAGLSYNEQFF

D: .
length: 17
size: once
V: TRBV27
J: TRBJ2-1
DNA: TGTGCCAGCAGTTTATTATCCGGACGGGGGGCGTCGGGTGAGCAGTTCTTC
CDR3: CASSLLSGRGASGEQFF

D: .
length: 13
size: .
V: TRBV6-1
J: TRBJ2-7
DNA: TGTGCCAGCAGTGAAGCGCGGGGTTACGAGCAGTACTTC
CDR3: CASSEARGYEQYF

D: .
length: 14
size: .
V: TRBV7-9
J: TRBJ2-7
DNA: TGTGCCAGCAGCTTTCTTTCGGAACGCTACGAGCAGTACTTC
CDR3: CASSFLSERYEQYF

D: .
length: 13
size: once
V: TRBV29-1
J: TRBJ2-1
DNA: TGCAGCGTCCTCACAGGGTCCTACAATGAGCAGTTCTTC
CDR3: CSVLTGSYNEQFF

D: .
length: 12
size: .
V: TRBV18
J: TRBJ2-5
DNA: TGTGCCAGCTCACCAGAGGGGGAGACCCAGTACTTC
CDR3: CASSPEGETQYF

D: TRBD2
length: 15
size: .
V: TRBV7-2
J: TRBJ2-1
DNA: TGTGCCAGCAGCCCACTAGCGGGAGTTGGATATGAGCAGTTCTTC
CDR3: CASSPLAGVGYEQFF

D: .
length: 17
size: .
V: TRBV4-1
J: TRBJ2-1
DNA: TGCGCCAGCAGCCAGGCCATAGGGCCGGGGGCCTACAATGAGCAGTTCTTC
CDR3: CASSQAIGPGAYNEQFF

D: .
length: 13
size: .
V: TRBV6-1
J: TRBJ2-5
DNA: TGTGCCAGTGGGGGAGGAGTGGGAGAGACCCAGTACTTC
CDR3: CASGGGVGETQYF

D: .
length: 17
size: .
V: TRBV4-1
J: TRBJ2-5
DNA: TGCGCCAGCAGCCAAGCTCAGGGGGGTCCTTGGGAGGAGACCCAGTACTTC
CDR3: CASSQAQGGPWEETQYF

D: .
length: 13
size: .
V: TRBV27
J: TRBJ1-5
DNA: TGTGCCAGCAGTTTTCGGGGGGGTCGGCCCCAGCATTTT
CDR3: CASSFRGGRPQHF

D: .
length: 13
size: .
V: TRBV27
J: TRBJ2-1
DNA: TGTGCCAGCAGTTTCTTTAGCGGTTGGGAGCAGTTCTTC
CDR3: CASSFFSGWEQFF

D: .
length: 15
size: .
V: TRBV27
J: TRBJ1-1
DNA: TGTGCCAGCAGTCTACAGGAAATAGGGATCACTGAAGCTTTCTTT
CDR3: CASSLQEIGITEAFF

D: .
length: 13
size: .
V: TRBV29-1
J: TRBJ2-5
DNA: TGCAGCGTTGAAGATGGGAGTAAGGAGACCCAGTACTTC
CDR3: CSVEDGSKETQYF

D: TRBD1
length: 15
size: .
V: TRBV5-1
J: TRBJ2-1
DNA: TGCGCCAGCAGCCCTACAGGGGGCTCCTACAATGAGCAGTTCTTC
CDR3: CASSPTGGSYNEQFF

D: .
length: 16
size: .
V: TRBV27
J: TRBJ1-2
DNA: TGTGCCAGCAGTCCCGACCGAGGGGACCCTAACTATGGCTACACCTTC
CDR3: CASSPDRGDPNYGYTF